These 23 T cell receptor beta chains share one sample of origin, sequenced in a study of T cell therapy after organ transplantation. As to time point: 20-29 weeks after completion of therapy. What these receptors recognize is not known. Libraries were prepared by immunoSEQ multiplex PCR; TCRdb keeps only in-frame clonotypes and omits some of them. There are about 1,500 clones in the sample; around 72% occur only once, and around half lies in the top ten. The material was CD8+ T cells from blood, obtained after autologous CMV-specific T cell therapy. These receptors came from a human patient who had received a solid organ transplant and had CMV disease. The graft donor may have contributed some T cells.

The rearrangement uses TRBV6-6 and TRBJ1-2, with 9 bases lining up with TRBD1. V dropped 1 base and J dropped 4; count of bases not matched to a gene: 4. This CDR3 is 15 amino acids long. Per the germline V gene, CDR1 is MNHNY and CDR2 is SVGAGI (reference sequence). The CDR3 reads CASSYFPGQGYGYTF. CDR3 coding DNA: TGTGCCAGCAGTTACTTTCCGGGACAGGGCTATGGCTACACCTTC.

This clone was found once. This chain connects TRBV7-8 to TRBJ1-3, with TRBD1 matching 7 bases. V lost 5 bases, J lost 0 bases, and 7 bases stayed unmatched. The CDR3 runs to 16 residues. Per the germline V gene, CDR1 is SGHVS and CDR2 is FQNEAQ. The CDR3 here is CASSPTGTVSGNTIYF. The CDR3 DNA reads TGTGCCAGCAGCCCGACCGGGACAGTCTCTGGAAACACCATATATTTT.

This chain connects TRBV19 to TRBJ1-5; D unclear. From germline, CDR1 is LNHDA and CDR2 SQIVND (reference sequence). CDR3 length: 15 amino acids. V lost 3 bases and J 0 bases, leaving 9 bases between the germline ends. The CDR3 region is CASSIFSNSNQPQHF. CDR3 sequence (DNA): TGTGCCAGTAGTATCTTTTCCAATAGCAATCAGCCCCAGCATTTT.

V is TRBV4-1 and J is TRBJ2-7; 9 bases map to TRBD2. Germline lookup yields CDR1 MGHRA and CDR2 YSYEKL. CDR3 size: 15 residues. The trim removed 0 bases at V and 4 bases at J, leaving 4 bases unmatched. CDR3 nucleotides: TGCGCCAGCAGCCAAGATAGCGGGAGTTTTTACGAGCAGTACTTC. It codes for CASSQDSGSFYEQYF.

The genes are TRBV1 and TRBJ1-6. TRBV1 is a known pseudogene. This CDR3 has 16 amino acids. The CDR3 DNA reads TGCACCAGCAGCCAAGGACTCCTTACCCATAATTCACCCCTCCACTTT. Translation: CTSSQGLLTHNSPLHF.

The J gene is TRBJ2-3, the V gene TRBV4-2; TRBD2 matches 11 bases. Germline V gene sequence: CDR1 LGHNA, CDR2 YNFKEQ. V lost 2 bases, J lost 1 base, and 2 bases stayed unmatched. The CDR3 has 16 residues. CDR3 protein: CASSQSLAGGTDTQYF. The CDR3 DNA is TGTGCCAGCAGCCAATCACTAGCGGGGGGCACAGATACGCAGTATTTT.

The chain links TRBV27 to TRBJ2-5, with TRBD1 matching 7 bases. The CDR3 consists of 16 residues. J was trimmed by 1 base and V by 2 bases; bases with no gene match: 7. Germline loops: CDR1 MNHEY, CDR2 SMNVEV (reference sequence). CDR3 sequence: CASSLGIGTAQETQYF. The CDR3, as DNA: TGTGCCAGCAGTTTAGGTATTGGGACAGCCCAAGAGACCCAGTACTTC.

This chain joins TRBV29-1 and TRBJ1-1; D unresolved. CDR3 length equals 16 residues. The germline V gene has CDR1 SQVTM and CDR2 ANQGSEA. The V end lost 3 bases, the J end lost 0 bases, and 17 bases lay between the germline ends. The CDR3 nucleotides read TGCAGCGTTGATCGACCCCCCACGGCGGTGAACACTGAAGCTTTCTTT. It specifies CSVDRPPTAVNTEAFF.

This chain connects TRBV27 to TRBJ1-4; a weak D match, TRBD1 (6 bases). The CDR3 runs to 14 residues. Germline CDR1 and CDR2: MNHEY and SMNVEV (reference sequence). V lost 5 bases, J lost 6 bases, and 13 bases lay in between. Here the CDR3 reads CASSLTGYDEKLFF. The CDR3 DNA reads TGTGCCAGCAGTCTTACAGGGTACGATGAAAAACTGTTTTTT.

In its sample, this clone was seen once. CDR3 sequence reads: CASRLAGGRVDTQYF. CDR3 in DNA: TGTGCCAGCAGACTAGCGGGGGGGCGAGTAGATACGCAGTATTTT. The rearrangement joins TRBV6-5 to TRBJ2-3, with 13 bases that match TRBD2. The CDR3 spans 15 residues. Germline CDR1 is MNHEY and CDR2 is SVGAGI. The V segment lost 6 bases and the J segment 5 bases; nucleotides outside the gene matches: 5.

The chain uses TRBV2 and TRBJ2-7; D gene ambiguous. Trimming removed 4 bases from V and 0 bases from J, with 13 bases in between. This CDR3 contains 15 residues. The germline V gene has CDR1 SNHLY and CDR2 FYNNEI. The chain's CDR3 is CASSGTSGLSYEQYF. In DNA, the CDR3 is TGTGCCAGCAGTGGCACCTCCGGGCTCTCCTACGAGCAGTACTTC.

This chain joins TRBV19 and TRBJ1-1, with unresolved D. Deletions cut 4 bases from V and 0 bases from J, with 12 bases between. Germline V gene lookup returns CDR1 LNHDA and CDR2 SQIVND (reference sequence). The CDR3 runs to 15 residues. Here the CDR3 reads CASSTSGRMNTEAFF. CDR3 DNA: TGTGCCAGTAGTACGTCCGGACGGATGAACACTGAAGCTTTCTTT.

The chain carries TRBV4-1 and TRBJ1-5, with TRBD1 matching over 7 bases. The junction had 3 bases not matched to a gene; V was cut back by 4 bases and J by 3 bases. Per germline, CDR1 MGHRA and CDR2 YSYEKL. The CDR3 runs 14 residues. The CDR3 sequence: CASSLTGDNQPQHF. The CDR3, as DNA: TGCGCCAGCAGCCTTACAGGGGACAATCAGCCCCAGCATTTT.

This clone turned up a few times. The V and J genes are TRBV27 and TRBJ2-7; TRBD1 aligns across 9 bases. The CDR3 runs to 16 residues. Germline V gene sequence: CDR1 MNHEY, CDR2 SMNVEV (reference sequence). With 5 bases clipped from V and 0 bases from J, the junction kept 8 bases outside the gene matches. DNA of the CDR3: TGTGCCAGCAGTCCCCGGGACAGGGAGATCTCCTACGAGCAGTACTTC. Translation gives CASSPRDREISYEQYF.

The V call is TRBV5-1, the J call TRBJ2-1, with 7 bases identical to TRBD1. The trim removed 4 bases at V and 8 bases at J, leaving 9 bases unmatched. Germline values: CDR1 SGHRS, CDR2 YFSETQ. The CDR3 has 14 amino acids. The CDR3 reads CASSVRDRAHEQFF. In nucleotides, the CDR3 is TGCGCCAGCAGCGTCCGCGACAGGGCCCATGAGCAGTTCTTC. Variable domain in full (rest from reference TRBV5-1 and TRBJ2-1): KAGVTQTPRYLIKTRGQQVTLSCSPISGHRSVSWYQQTPGQGLQFLFEYFSETQRNKGNFPGRFSGRQFSNSRSEMNVSTLELGDSALYLCASSVRDRAHEQFFGPGTRLTVL.

This clone was counted only a few times. The chain links TRBV7-9 to TRBJ1-5; no clear D. Trimming pared 0 bases from V and 4 bases from J, leaving 4 bases between. Germline V CDR1 and CDR2: SEHNR, FQNEAQ (reference sequence). The CDR3 loop spans 13 amino acids. CDR3 sequence (DNA): TGTGCCAGCAGCTTAGCGGCGAATCAGCCCCAGCATTTT. Amino acids: CASSLAANQPQHF. The complete variable domain, with remaining parts taken from reference TRBV7-9 and TRBJ1-5, reads DTGVSQNPRHKITKRGQNVTFRCDPISEHNRLYWYRQTLGQGPEFLTYFQNEAQLEKSRLLSDRFSAERPKGSFSTLEIQRTEQGDSAMYLCASSLAANQPQHFGDGTRLSIL.

The rearrangement links TRBV4-2 to TRBJ2-7; 9 nucleotides align to TRBD2. The CDR3 has 16 amino acids. V shed 3 bases and J 0 bases; nucleotides not matched to a gene: 6. Germline-derived CDR1 and CDR2 are LGHNA and YNFKEQ. CDR3 protein: CASSHSAGGASYEQYF. In DNA form, the CDR3 reads TGTGCCAGCAGCCACTCAGCGGGGGGCGCCTCCTACGAGCAGTACTTC.

The chain couples TRBV5-4 to TRBJ2-4, with D tentatively TRBD1 (5 bases). Trimming took 6 bases from V and 6 from J, leaving 7 bases between them. Germline V gene sequence: CDR1 SGHNT, CDR2 YYREEE (reference sequence). The length of the CDR3 is 11 residues. The CDR3 region is CASNRGNIQYF. Here the CDR3 DNA reads TGTGCCAGCAATAGGGGAAACATTCAGTACTTC.

This rearrangement joins TRBV5-6 to TRBJ2-6, with no clear D. The CDR3 spans 16 residues. CDR1 and CDR2 (germline): SGHDT, YYEEEE. V was clipped by 7 bases and J by 5 bases, with 19 bases between them. The CDR3 nucleotides read TGTGCCAGCTGTAAGCTCAATAGTCGTCGGGCCAACGTCCTGACTTTC. Its translation is CASCKLNSRRANVLTF.

V is TRBV19 and J is TRBJ1-1, with a weak D call TRBD1 (5 bases). In germline, CDR1 is LNHDA, CDR2 SQIVND (reference sequence). V lost 5 bases and J 0 bases, leaving 7 bases between the germline ends. This CDR3 is 13 amino acids long. CDR3 in DNA: TGTGCCAGTAGTTGGGGCTTGAACACTGAAGCTTTCTTT. Translation gives CASSWGLNTEAFF. Filled out from reference TRBV19 and TRBJ1-1, the complete variable domain reads DGGITQSPKYLFRKEGQNVTLSCEQNLNHDAMYWYRQDPGQGLRLIYYSQIVNDFQKGDIAEGYSVSREKKESFPLTVTSAQKNPTAFYLCASSWGLNTEAFFGQGTRLTVV.

The V call is TRBV4-1, the J call TRBJ2-1; D remains unclear. Germline values: CDR1 MGHRA, CDR2 YSYEKL. The CDR3 extends over 11 amino acids. With 6 bases removed from V and 5 bases from J, the gap between germline ends came to 5 bases. The CDR3 DNA reads TGCGCCAGCAGGGAAGACAATGAGCAGTTCTTC. Translated, it gives CASREDNEQFF.

The rearrangement links TRBV2 to TRBJ2-1, with unresolved D. The germline V and J ends were trimmed by 2 bases and 2 bases, with 7 bases remaining between them. CDR1 is SNHLY and CDR2 is FYNNEI in the germline V gene. The CDR3 totals 14 residues. CDR3 in DNA: TGTGCCAGCAGTGAACAGGCCACCTACAATGAGCAGTTCTTC. Amino acids: CASSEQATYNEQFF.

The chain has TRBV6-6 and TRBJ2-5, with D possibly being TRBD2 (7 bases). Germline-derived CDR1 and CDR2 are MNHNY and SVGAGI (reference sequence). Trimming cost V 10 bases and J 5 bases, with 20 bases left between them. The CDR3 contains 14 residues. CDR3 coding DNA: TGTGCCACAGAGCGAGAGGGGGGGGCGGAGACCCAGTACTTC. Its protein is CATEREGGAETQYF.